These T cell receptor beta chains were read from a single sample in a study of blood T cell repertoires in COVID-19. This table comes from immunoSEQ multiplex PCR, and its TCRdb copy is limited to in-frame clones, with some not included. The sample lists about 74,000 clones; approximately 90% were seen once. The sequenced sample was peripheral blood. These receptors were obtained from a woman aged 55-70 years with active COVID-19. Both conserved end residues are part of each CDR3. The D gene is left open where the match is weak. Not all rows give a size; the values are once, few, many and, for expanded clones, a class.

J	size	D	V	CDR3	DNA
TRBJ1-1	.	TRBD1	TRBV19	CASSAGQGGTEAFF	TGTGCCAGTAGTGCGGGACAGGGGGGAACTGAAGCTTTCTTT
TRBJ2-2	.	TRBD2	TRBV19	CASSYPPSGVLTGELFF	TGTGCCAGTAGTTACCCTCCTAGCGGAGTTCTGACCGGGGAGCTGTTTTTT
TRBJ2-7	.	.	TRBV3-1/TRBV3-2	CASSPGGLFGVYEQYF	TGTGCCAGCAGCCCGGGTGGATTGTTCGGGGTCTACGAGCAGTACTTC
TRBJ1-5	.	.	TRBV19	CASSIGSGEPQHF	TGTGCCAGTAGTATAGGATCAGGGGAGCCCCAGCATTTT
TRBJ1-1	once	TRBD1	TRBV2	CASSADRGYAFF	TGTGCCAGCAGCGCAGACAGGGGGTATGCTTTCTTT
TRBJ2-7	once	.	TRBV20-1	CSASKSRETREQYF	TGCAGTGCTAGTAAGTCCCGGGAAACTCGCGAGCAGTACTTC
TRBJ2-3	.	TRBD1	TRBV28	CASSSPTGGFTDTQYF	TGTGCCAGCAGCAGCCCAACAGGGGGCTTCACAGATACGCAGTATTTT
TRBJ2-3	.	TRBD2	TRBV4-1	CASSQGGREGLIDTQYF	TGCGCCAGCAGCCAAGGTGGGCGGGAGGGCCTTATAGATACGCAGTATTTT
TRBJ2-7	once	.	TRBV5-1	CASSPAGAYSYEQYF	TGCGCCAGCAGCCCAGCGGGCGCTTACTCCTACGAGCAGTACTTC
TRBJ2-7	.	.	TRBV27	CASSSLRRGGGEQYF	TGTGCCAGCAGTTCCCTGAGAAGGGGGGGTGGGGAGCAGTACTTC
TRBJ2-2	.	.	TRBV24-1	CATSDSTRLGSRELFF	TGTGCCACCAGTGATTCGACTCGCCTTGGGTCCCGGGAGCTGTTTTTT
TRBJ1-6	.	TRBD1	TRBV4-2	CASSQGLDRQRSPLHF	TGTGCCAGCAGCCAAGGGTTGGACAGGCAACGTTCACCCCTCCACTTT
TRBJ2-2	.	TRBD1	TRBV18	CASSMRTGRYGGELFF	TGTGCCAGCTCAATGAGGACAGGAAGGTACGGCGGGGAGCTGTTTTTT
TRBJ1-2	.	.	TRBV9	CASRLDRTNYGYTF	TGTGCCAGCAGATTAGACAGGACTAACTATGGCTACACCTTC
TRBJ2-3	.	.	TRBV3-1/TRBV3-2	CASSPQGSASVTDTQYF	TGTGCCAGCAGCCCCCAAGGTTCGGCTAGCGTCACAGATACGCAGTATTTT
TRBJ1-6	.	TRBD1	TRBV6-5	CATLKDRTNSPLHF	TGTGCCACACTCAAGGACAGGACGAATTCACCCCTCCACTTT
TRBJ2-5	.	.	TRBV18	CASSPYREETQYF	TGTGCCAGCTCACCTTACAGGGAAGAGACCCAGTACTTC
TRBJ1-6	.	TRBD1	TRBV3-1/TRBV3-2	CASSPGTGTNSPLHF	TGTGCCAGCAGCCCCGGGACAGGGACTAATTCACCCCTCCACTTT
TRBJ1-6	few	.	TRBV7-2	CASSLEMRTPLHF	TGTGCCAGCAGCTTAGAGATGAGGACACCCCTCCACTTT
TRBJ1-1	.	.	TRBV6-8	CASSLFPQDNTEAFF	TGTGCCAGCAGCCTATTCCCACAGGACAACACTGAAGCTTTCTTT
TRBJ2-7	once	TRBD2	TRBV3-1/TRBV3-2	CASTTSGRSEQYF	TGTGCCAGCACGACTAGCGGGAGGAGCGAGCAGTACTTC
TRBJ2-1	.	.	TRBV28	CASSFTGKSYNEQFF	TGTGCCAGCAGTTTCACAGGGAAATCCTACAATGAGCAGTTCTTC
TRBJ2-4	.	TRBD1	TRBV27	CASRAQGAQNIQYF	TGTGCCAGCAGGGCACAGGGGGCGCAAAACATTCAGTACTTC
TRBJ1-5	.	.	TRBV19	CASSIASSNQPQHF	TGTGCCAGTAGTATAGCCAGTAGCAATCAGCCCCAGCATTTT
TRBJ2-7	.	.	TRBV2	CASAGRYEQYF	TGTGCCAGCGCAGGGCGGTACGAGCAGTACTTC
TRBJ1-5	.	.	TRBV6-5	CASRSGRGSQPQHF	TGTGCCAGCCGTAGCGGGAGAGGTAGCCAGCCCCAGCATTTT
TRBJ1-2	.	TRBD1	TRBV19	CASTPEDRGGYGYTF	TGTGCCAGCACCCCGGAGGACAGGGGAGGCTATGGCTACACCTTC
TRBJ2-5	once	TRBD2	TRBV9	CASSVATRTSAQGETQYF	TGTGCCAGCAGCGTAGCTACGAGGACTAGCGCCCAGGGAGAGACCCAGTACTTC